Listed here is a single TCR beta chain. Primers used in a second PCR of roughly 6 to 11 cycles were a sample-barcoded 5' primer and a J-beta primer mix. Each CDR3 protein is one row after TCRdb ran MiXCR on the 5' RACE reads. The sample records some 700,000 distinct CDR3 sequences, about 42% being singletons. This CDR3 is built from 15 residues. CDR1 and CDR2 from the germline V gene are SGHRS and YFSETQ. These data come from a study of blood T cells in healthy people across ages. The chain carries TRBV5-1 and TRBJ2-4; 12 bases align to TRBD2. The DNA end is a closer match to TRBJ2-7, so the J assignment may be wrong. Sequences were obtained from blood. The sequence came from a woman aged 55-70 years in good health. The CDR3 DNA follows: TGCGCCAGCAGACCAACTAGCGGGGGGTTCTACGAGCAGTACTTC. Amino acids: CASRPTSGGFYEQYF.